Presented here are 27 T cell receptor beta chains from one specimen sequenced in a study of blood T cell repertoires in COVID-19. TCRdb's copy holds only in-frame clones and misses some; the assay was immunoSEQ multiplex PCR. Found here are fewer than 150,000 clones, more than 70% of them singletons; the top ten hold approximately 3.3%. Sequenced material: peripheral blood. The source of these receptors is an older woman with acute or convalescent COVID-19.

This chain joins TRBV6-5 and TRBJ2-4; 7 bases align to TRBD1. Trimming removed 6 bases from V and 9 bases from J; junction bases left unmatched: 5. CDR1 is MNHEY, CDR2 SVGAGI, per germline. CDR3 length: 12 amino acids. CDR3 amino acids: CASSLTGSIQYF. The CDR3 DNA reads TGTGCCAGCAGCTTGACAGGGAGCATTCAGTACTTC.

The CDR3 DNA reads TGTGCCAGCACCGGAGGGAACACTGAAGCTTTCTTT. It translates to CASTGGNTEAFF. The chain uses TRBV3-1 (or the pseudogene TRBV3-2) and TRBJ1-1; D call uncertain. Trimming removed 7 bases from V and 1 base from J, with 7 bases in between. This CDR3 contains 12 residues. Looked up from germline, CDR1 is LGHDT and CDR2 is YNNKEL (reference sequence).

The chain is built from TRBV29-1 and TRBJ2-7; D remains unclear. Between the trimmed V and J ends, which lost 0 bases and 1 base, there was a span of 4 bases. The CDR3 loop spans 12 amino acids. Looked up from germline, CDR1 is SQVTM and CDR2 is ANQGSEA. CDR3 sequence: CSVEDRSYEQYF. The CDR3 bases are TGCAGCGTTGAAGACAGGTCCTACGAGCAGTACTTC.

The V gene is TRBV6-2 or TRBV6-3, the J gene TRBJ2-3, with 8 bases lining up with TRBD2. V shed 5 bases, J shed 1 base, and the junction held 11 bases outside the gene matches. The CDR3 totals 17 residues. Germline V gene lookup returns CDR1 MNHEY and CDR2 SVGEGT. Written as DNA, the CDR3 is TGTGCCAGCAGTCTCCGAAGGGCGGGAGGAGGCACAGATACGCAGTATTTT. Its protein is CASSLRRAGGGTDTQYF.

The chain has TRBV2 and TRBJ1-4; 7 bases align to TRBD1. With V trimmed by 2 bases and J by 4 bases, 4 bases remained unmatched. The CDR3 loop spans 15 amino acids. Germline V CDR1 and CDR2: SNHLY, FYNNEI. Written as DNA, the CDR3 is TGTGCCAGCAGTGAAACAGGGGACTTTAATGAAAAACTGTTTTTT. Amino acid sequence: CASSETGDFNEKLFF.

This chain links TRBV5-1 with TRBJ2-5; 8 positions match TRBD1. Germline loops: CDR1 SGHRS, CDR2 YFSETQ. This CDR3 spans 16 amino acids. V lost 0 bases and J lost 5; bases outside the gene matches: 9. The CDR3 spells CASSLVGQGARETQYF. CDR3 DNA sequence: TGCGCCAGCAGCTTGGTTGGGCAGGGGGCTAGGGAGACCCAGTACTTC.

The rearrangement links TRBV7-9 to TRBJ2-1, with 10 bases aligning to TRBD2. Germline loops: CDR1 SEHNR, CDR2 FQNEAQ (reference sequence). CDR3 length: 13 amino acids. J lost 4 bases, V lost 6 bases, and 0 bases had no gene match. This chain's CDR3 is CASRTSGYNEQFF. In DNA form, the CDR3 reads TGTGCCAGCAGGACTAGCGGGTACAATGAGCAGTTCTTC.

J is TRBJ1-6 and V is TRBV20-1, with TRBD1 as a possible D gene (6 bases). Germline lookup yields CDR1 DFQATT and CDR2 SNEGSKA (reference sequence). CDR3 length: 17 amino acids. V was shortened by 3 bases and J by 3 bases, with 18 bases between the two germline ends. In nucleotides, the CDR3 is TGCAGTGCTAGTAAAAGGGGGACCGTTAGCTATAATTCACCCCTCCACTTT. This sequence encodes CSASKRGTVSYNSPLHF.

The chain joins TRBV19 to TRBJ1-2; TRBD1 matches at 8 bases. This CDR3 region has 15 residues. Germline CDR1 is LNHDA and CDR2 is SQIVND (reference sequence). J was trimmed by 7 bases and V by 4 bases; bases with no gene match: 11. As DNA, the CDR3 is TGTGCCAGTAGTACAGGGGGCTTCCTTCGGAGTGGCTACACCTTC. Amino acid sequence: CASSTGGFLRSGYTF.

This rearrangement joins TRBV2 to TRBJ2-2, with a possible D match to TRBD2 (6 bases). The V gene lost 4 bases and the J gene lost 5 bases, with 14 bases spanning the gap. The CDR3 sequence is 15 residues long. Germline CDR1 SNHLY, CDR2 FYNNEI. CDR3 in amino acids: CASSVYGSVTGELFF. The CDR3 DNA sequence: TGTGCCAGCAGTGTTTACGGGAGTGTTACCGGGGAGCTGTTTTTT.

The chain links TRBV11-3 to TRBJ2-1; TRBD2 matches at 15 bases. Germline lookup yields CDR1 SGHNT and CDR2 YENEEA. This CDR3 region has 16 residues. Losses at the gene ends were 5 bases for V and 7 bases for J; bases not matched to a gene: 6. Here the CDR3 DNA reads TGTGCCAGCAGCCAGGTCGGACTAGCGGGAGGGAATGAGCAGTTCTTC. Translation gives CASSQVGLAGGNEQFF.

In the case of this clone: One end of the junction fails to match germline, which may point to a read error. V gene TRBV27 combines with J gene TRBJ2-1, with TRBD2 identical over 11 bases. The germline gives CDR1 MNHEY, CDR2 SMNVEV (reference sequence). This CDR3 spans 15 amino acids. The CDR3 DNA reads TGTGCCAGCAATTTAGCGGGAGGGCCGGCCAATGAGCAGTTCTTC. Protein sequence: CASNLAGGPANEQFF.

The V and J genes are TRBV11-2 and TRBJ1-4, with unresolved D. The V gene's germline CDR1 is SGHAT and CDR2 FQNNGV. The ends were cut back, 1 base at V and 0 bases at J, with 12 bases in the middle. The CDR3 consists of 17 residues. The CDR3 region is CASSLGRVAATNEKLFF. The CDR3 coding sequence is TGTGCCAGCAGCTTAGGTCGGGTCGCAGCAACTAATGAAAAACTGTTTTTT.

This clone has more than one count but fewer than ten. This sequence joins TRBV6-5 and TRBJ2-1, with 10 bases identical to TRBD2. The CDR3 length is 15 residues. V was clipped by 2 bases and J by 3 bases; unmatched bases: 1. Germline CDR1 is MNHEY and CDR2 is SVGAGI. The CDR3 nucleotides read TGTGCCAGCAGTTACGCTAGCGGGAGCTACAATGAGCAGTTCTTC. Protein product: CASSYASGSYNEQFF.

DNA of the CDR3: TGTGCCACCCCTCGGGAGGGGCGTAACCCTGAAGCTTTCTTT. Translating gives CATPREGRNPEAFF. V usage is TRBV6-5 and J usage is TRBJ1-1; weak D call: TRBD1 (5 bases). The germline gives CDR1 MNHEY, CDR2 SVGAGI. V lost 10 bases to trimming and J lost 6 bases, with 21 bases between them. The CDR3 runs to 14 residues.

V and J are TRBV5-4 and TRBJ2-1; 9 positions match TRBD1. With 4 bases clipped from V and 10 bases from J, the junction kept 6 bases outside the gene matches. The CDR3 runs to 13 residues. CDR1 and CDR2 from the germline V gene are SGHNT and YYREEE (reference sequence). The CDR3 spells CASSHRQGVEQFF. In nucleotides, the CDR3 is TGTGCCAGCAGCCATAGACAGGGGGTGGAGCAGTTCTTC.

The CDR3 DNA follows: TGTGCCAGCAGTTCCTACCCTGGGACAGCGGGCTACACCTTC. Encoded protein: CASSSYPGTAGYTF. The J gene is TRBJ1-2, the V gene TRBV28, with 7 positions matching TRBD1. Germline trimming cut 4 bases from V and 8 bases from J; bases unmatched to any gene: 10. The CDR3 contains 14 residues. Looked up from germline, CDR1 is MDHEN and CDR2 is SYDVKM.

V usage is TRBV19 and J usage is TRBJ2-1; possible D gene TRBD2, 5 bases. CDR1 is LNHDA and CDR2 is SQIVND in the germline V gene (reference sequence). Trimming removed 0 bases at V and 10 bases at J, with 13 bases between. The CDR3 consists of 14 residues. CDR3 DNA: TGTGCCAGTAGTATAGATGAGGGAGTAAGGGAGCAGTTCTTC. Amino acid sequence: CASSIDEGVREQFF. Together with reference TRBV19 and TRBJ2-1, the CDR3 gives the full variable domain: DGGITQSPKYLFRKEGQNVTLSCEQNLNHDAMYWYRQDPGQGLRLIYYSQIVNDFQKGDIAEGYSVSREKKESFPLTVTSAQKNPTAFYLCASSIDEGVREQFFGPGTRLTVL.

The chain has TRBV5-6 and TRBJ1-6; the match to TRBD1 covers 7 bases. The J segment lost 6 bases and the V segment lost 2 bases, leaving 8 bases of the junction unmatched. From germline, CDR1 is SGHDT and CDR2 YYEEEE. CDR3 length: 16 amino acids. CDR3 in DNA: TGTGCCAGCAGCTTCGGGACCGGACAGGCTAATTCACCCCTCCACTTT. This translates into CASSFGTGQANSPLHF.

Note on this clone: Lacking the conserved final phenylalanine or tryptophan, this CDR3 likely reflects a read error. The limits of the CDR3 on the DNA are not certain, so only TCRdb's listed CDR3 is given. The CDR3 protein is CASSLLQDRG. This chain uses TRBV4-1 with TRBJ1-1. In germline, CDR1 is MGHRA, CDR2 YSYEKL. The CDR3 spans 10 amino acids, including both terminal residues.

This chain joins TRBV5-1 and TRBJ1-1, with 8 bases matching TRBD1. Germline-derived CDR1 and CDR2 are SGHRS and YFSETQ. The V segment lost 4 bases and the J segment 0 bases; nucleotides outside the gene matches: 5. The CDR3 loop spans 15 amino acids. The CDR3 DNA reads as TGCGCCAGCAGCCCCCGGACAGGGTTGAACACTGAAGCTTTCTTT. This gives the protein CASSPRTGLNTEAFF. The full variable domain, in which reference TRBV5-1 and TRBJ1-1 provide the parts outside the CDR3, is KAGVTQTPRYLIKTRGQQVTLSCSPISGHRSVSWYQQTPGQGLQFLFEYFSETQRNKGNFPGRFSGRQFSNSRSEMNVSTLELGDSALYLCASSPRTGLNTEAFFGQGTRLTVV.

The V and J genes are TRBV11-2 and TRBJ2-6; 8 nucleotides align to TRBD1. Germline CDR1 is SGHAT and CDR2 is FQNNGV. Germline trimming cut 7 bases from V and 2 bases from J; bases unmatched to any gene: 10. This CDR3 contains 17 residues. CDR3 DNA sequence: TGTGCCAGCACCCCTTGGCAGGGGGCGGCTGGGGCCAACGTCCTGACTTTC. Protein: CASTPWQGAAGANVLTF.

The CDR3 loop reads CASSFDRELYGYTF. In DNA form, the CDR3 reads TGTGCCAGCAGTTTTGACAGGGAACTCTATGGCTACACCTTC. The chain carries TRBV28 and TRBJ1-2; 7 bases match TRBD1. CDR3 length equals 14 residues. V was pared by 3 bases and J by 4 bases, with 5 bases of the junction left unmatched. CDR1 MDHEN and CDR2 SYDVKM come from the germline V gene.

The chain is built from TRBV28 and TRBJ2-1; 12 positions match TRBD1. V gave up 5 bases and J gave up 6 bases; unmatched junction bases: 8. The V gene's germline CDR1 is MDHEN and CDR2 SYDVKM. The CDR3 covers 16 residues. For the CDR3, the DNA is TGTGCCAGCAGTCCAACACCGGGACAGGGGGCCAATGAGCAGTTCTTC. Translating gives CASSPTPGQGANEQFF.

The chain employs TRBV30 and TRBJ2-3; unclear D gene. The V end was cut by 0 bases, the J end by 0 bases, with 7 bases between. This CDR3 is 14 amino acids long. CDR1 GTSNPN and CDR2 SVGIG come from the germline V gene (reference sequence). The CDR3 DNA reads as TGTGCCTGGAGTGTAGCTGTGAGCACAGATACGCAGTATTTT. Translating it yields CAWSVAVSTDTQYF.

The chain is built from TRBV11-2 and TRBJ2-1, with 11 bases that match TRBD2. The germline gives CDR1 SGHAT, CDR2 FQNNGV. With 5 bases clipped from V and 7 bases from J, the junction kept 7 bases outside the gene matches. This CDR3 spans 15 amino acids. In nucleotides, the CDR3 is TGTGCCAGCAGCCGACTAGCGGGAAAAAGGAATGAGCAGTTCTTC. Protein: CASSRLAGKRNEQFF.

The chain combines TRBV5-4 with TRBJ1-1; 7 nucleotides align to TRBD1. Germline CDR1 and CDR2: SGHNT and YYREEE (reference sequence). V lost 3 bases, J lost 5 bases, and 13 bases stayed unmatched. The CDR3 consists of 16 residues. This CDR3 reads CASSSTGQPRWTEAFF. DNA of the CDR3: TGTGCCAGCAGCTCCACGGGACAGCCCAGATGGACTGAAGCTTTCTTT. The variable domain in full, completed from reference TRBV5-4 and TRBJ1-1, reads ETGVTQSPTHLIKTRGQQVTLRCSSQSGHNTVSWYQQALGQGPQFIFQYYREEENGRGNFPPRFSGLQFPNYSSELNVNALELDDSALYLCASSSTGQPRWTEAFFGQGTRLTVV.